A few counts support the clone carrying this T cell receptor (beta chain). What it binds is unknown. The J segment lost 3 bases and the V segment lost 0 bases, leaving 8 bases of the junction unmatched. The CDR3 length is 17 residues. CDR1 is SGHRS, CDR2 YFSETQ, per germline. The authors used template switching to add a universal primer site and gave cDNA unique molecular identifiers. TCRdb fed the 5' RACE reads into MiXCR, producing one record per CDR3 protein. The sample carries about 920,000 distinct CDR3 sequences, 12% recorded once. The record originates from a study of identical twins. Study results and caveats: Fewer insertions were carried by abundant cord blood beta clonotypes, but none was seen in memory repertoires. Out-of-frame alpha sequences common to twins exhibited an excess of low generation probability.

These data were likewise used in another study, on yellow fever vaccine responses in identical twins. That publication notes: After vaccination, twins' T cell response reportedly seemed partly convergent, partly personalized.

Sequencing was done on a sample of PBMCs. The sequence came from a woman between 18 and 29 years old in good health. The rearrangement joins TRBV5-1 to TRBJ2-3; 9 bases align to TRBD2. The DNA of the CDR3 is TGCGCCAGCAGCTTGGGACTAGCGGAAAGAGGTACAGATACGCAGTATTTT. Translated, it gives CASSLGLAERGTDTQYF.